The source of this T cell receptor (beta chain) is a study of CD8 T cells in ankylosing spondylitis. Germline lookup yields CDR1 ENHRY and CDR2 SYGVKD. The CDR3 length is 14 residues. V was trimmed by 0 bases and J by 5 bases, leaving 10 bases between them. Whole-study findings and limits: Some of the motif variants had earlier been found in reactive arthritis patients' fluid and blood. A TCR beta motif made of about 8 highly homologous variants seemed typical of ankylosing spondylitis blood. Matched ankylosing spondylitis synovial fluid reportedly contained a significantly enriched population of disease-linked clones.

In this sample, this clonotype turned up many times. What it binds is unknown. Libraries for TCR beta were made by quantitative 5'-RACE with molecular barcodes. Each CDR3 protein is one row after TCRdb ran MiXCR on the 5' RACE reads. The sample lists 700,000 to 1,000,000 distinct CDR3 sequences, 10% to 15% occurring once. This chain connects TRBV10-3 to TRBJ2-5, with D possibly matching TRBD2 (5 bases). Source material: blood, either unsorted or a sorted T cell fraction (not recorded which). The origin of this receptor is a male donor with ankylosing spondylitis. CDR3 residues: CAISESGVVETQYF. The CDR3 region has the DNA TGTGCCATCAGTGAGTCGGGAGTAGTGGAGACCCAGTACTTC.